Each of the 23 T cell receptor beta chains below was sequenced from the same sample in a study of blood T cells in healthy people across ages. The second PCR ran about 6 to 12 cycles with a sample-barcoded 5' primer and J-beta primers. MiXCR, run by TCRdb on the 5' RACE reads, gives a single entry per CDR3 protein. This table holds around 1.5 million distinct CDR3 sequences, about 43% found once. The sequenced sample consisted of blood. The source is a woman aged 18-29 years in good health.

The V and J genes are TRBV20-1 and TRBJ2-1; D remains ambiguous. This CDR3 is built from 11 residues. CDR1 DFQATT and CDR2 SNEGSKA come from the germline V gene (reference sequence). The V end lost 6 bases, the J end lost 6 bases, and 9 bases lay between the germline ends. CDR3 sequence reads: CSARLVNEQFF. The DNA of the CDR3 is TGCAGTGCCAGACTCGTCAATGAGCAGTTCTTC.

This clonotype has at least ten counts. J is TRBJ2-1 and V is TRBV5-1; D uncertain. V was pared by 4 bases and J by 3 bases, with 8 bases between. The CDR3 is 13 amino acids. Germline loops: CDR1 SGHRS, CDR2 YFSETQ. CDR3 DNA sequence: TGCGCCAGCAGCCGCAGTCTCTACAATGAGCAGTTCTTC. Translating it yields CASSRSLYNEQFF.

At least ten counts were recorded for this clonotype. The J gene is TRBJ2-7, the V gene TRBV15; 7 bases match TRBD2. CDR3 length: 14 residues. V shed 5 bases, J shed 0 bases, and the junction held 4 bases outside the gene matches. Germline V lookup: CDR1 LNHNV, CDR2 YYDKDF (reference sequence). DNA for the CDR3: TGTGCCACCAGCCGCGGGACTATCTCCTACGAGCAGTACTTC. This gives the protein CATSRGTISYEQYF.

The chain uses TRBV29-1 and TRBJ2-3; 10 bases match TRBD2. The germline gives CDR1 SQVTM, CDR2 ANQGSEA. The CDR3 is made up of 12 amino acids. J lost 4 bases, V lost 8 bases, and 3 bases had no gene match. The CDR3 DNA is TGCAGCACCAGCGGGGGGGCAGATACGCAGTATTTT. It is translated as CSTSGGADTQYF.

The CDR3 spells CSALPGTEYEQYF. The CDR3 coding sequence is TGCAGTGCACTTCCCGGGACGGAATACGAGCAGTACTTC. J is TRBJ2-7 and V is TRBV20-1; the D gene could be TRBD1 or TRBD2 (5 bases each). Germline V CDR1 and CDR2: DFQATT, SNEGSKA (reference sequence). V shed 6 bases and J shed 4 bases, with 16 bases lying between them. There are 13 residues in the CDR3.

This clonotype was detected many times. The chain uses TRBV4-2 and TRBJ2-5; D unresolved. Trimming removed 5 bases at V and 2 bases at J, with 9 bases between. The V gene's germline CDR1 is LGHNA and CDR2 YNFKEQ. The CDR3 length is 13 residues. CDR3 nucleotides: TGTGCCAGCAGCGTCGGCAAACAAGAGACCCAGTACTTC. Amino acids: CASSVGKQETQYF.

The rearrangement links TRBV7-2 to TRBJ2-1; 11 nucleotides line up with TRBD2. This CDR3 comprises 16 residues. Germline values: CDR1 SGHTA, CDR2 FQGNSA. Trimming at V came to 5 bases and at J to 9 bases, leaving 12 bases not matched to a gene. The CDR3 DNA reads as TGTGCCAGCAGCGAAGGTCTAGCGGGAGGTTCCCGTGAGCAGTTCTTC. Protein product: CASSEGLAGGSREQFF.

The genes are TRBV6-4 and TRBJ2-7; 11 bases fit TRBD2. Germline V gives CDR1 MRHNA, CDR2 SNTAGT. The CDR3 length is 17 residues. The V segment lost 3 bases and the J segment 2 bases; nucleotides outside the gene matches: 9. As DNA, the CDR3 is TGTGCCAGCAGTGAACTAGCGGGGGTTGCTTCCCCCTACGAGCAGTACTTC. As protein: CASSELAGVASPYEQYF.

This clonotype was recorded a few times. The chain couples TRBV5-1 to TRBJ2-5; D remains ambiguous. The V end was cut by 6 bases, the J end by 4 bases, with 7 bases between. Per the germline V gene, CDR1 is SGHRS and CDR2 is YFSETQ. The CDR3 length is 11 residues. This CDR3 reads CASMDRETQYF. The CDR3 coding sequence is TGCGCCAGCATGGACCGAGAGACCCAGTACTTC.

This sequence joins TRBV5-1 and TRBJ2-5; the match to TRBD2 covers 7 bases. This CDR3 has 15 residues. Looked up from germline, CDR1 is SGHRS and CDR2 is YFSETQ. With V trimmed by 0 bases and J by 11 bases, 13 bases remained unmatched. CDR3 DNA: TGCGCCAGCAGCTTGGGTAGCGGGCCATACAATGAGCAGTACTTC. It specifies CASSLGSGPYNEQYF.

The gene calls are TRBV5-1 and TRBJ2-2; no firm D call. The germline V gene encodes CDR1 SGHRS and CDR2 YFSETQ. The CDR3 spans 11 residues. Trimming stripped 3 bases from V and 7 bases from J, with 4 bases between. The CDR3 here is CASSSRGELFF. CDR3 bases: TGCGCCAGCAGCTCCCGCGGGGAGCTGTTTTTT. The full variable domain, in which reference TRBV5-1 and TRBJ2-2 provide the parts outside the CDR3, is KAGVTQTPRYLIKTRGQQVTLSCSPISGHRSVSWYQQTPGQGLQFLFEYFSETQRNKGNFPGRFSGRQFSNSRSEMNVSTLELGDSALYLCASSSRGELFFGEGSRLTVL.

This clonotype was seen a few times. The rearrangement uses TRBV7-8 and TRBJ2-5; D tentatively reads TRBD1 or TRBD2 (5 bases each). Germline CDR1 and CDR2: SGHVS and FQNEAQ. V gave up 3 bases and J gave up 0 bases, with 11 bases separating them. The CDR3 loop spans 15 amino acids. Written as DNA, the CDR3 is TGTGCCAGCAGCTTGAGGGGATCGTACCAAGAGACCCAGTACTTC. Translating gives CASSLRGSYQETQYF.

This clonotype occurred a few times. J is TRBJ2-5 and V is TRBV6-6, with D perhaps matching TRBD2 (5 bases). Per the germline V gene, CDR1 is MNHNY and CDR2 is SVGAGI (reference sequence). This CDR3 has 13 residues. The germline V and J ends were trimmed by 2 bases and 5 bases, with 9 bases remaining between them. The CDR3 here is CASSYRGMETQYF. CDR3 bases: TGTGCCAGCAGTTACCGGGGTATGGAGACCCAGTACTTC.

The CDR3 DNA is TGCGCCAGCAGTCAGGGGGAAGGGGGCCGGAGCACTGAAGCTTTCTTT. Translated: CASSQGEGGRSTEAFF. The rearrangement uses TRBV5-1 and TRBJ1-1, with TRBD1 matching over 7 bases. The CDR3 runs 16 residues. The V and J ends lost 5 bases and 4 bases, in that order; junction bases with no gene match: 14. From germline, CDR1 is SGHRS and CDR2 YFSETQ.

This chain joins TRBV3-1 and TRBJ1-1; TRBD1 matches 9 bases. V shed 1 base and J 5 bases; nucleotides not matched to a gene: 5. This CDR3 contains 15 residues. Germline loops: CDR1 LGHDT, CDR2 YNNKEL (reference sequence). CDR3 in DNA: TGTGCCAGCAGCCAAGGCGACAGGGGGGGGACTGAAGCTTTCTTT. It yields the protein CASSQGDRGGTEAFF.

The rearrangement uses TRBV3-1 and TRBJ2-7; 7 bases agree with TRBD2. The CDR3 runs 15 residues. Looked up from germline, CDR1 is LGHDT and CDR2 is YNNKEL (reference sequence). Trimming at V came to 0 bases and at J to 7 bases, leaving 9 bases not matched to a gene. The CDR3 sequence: CASSQEGDYYNEQYF. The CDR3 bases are TGTGCCAGCAGCCAAGAGGGGGACTACTACAATGAGCAGTACTTC.

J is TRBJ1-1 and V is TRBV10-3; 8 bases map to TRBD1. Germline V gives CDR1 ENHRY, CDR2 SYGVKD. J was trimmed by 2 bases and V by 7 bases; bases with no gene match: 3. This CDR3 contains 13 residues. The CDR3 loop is CAITGTGNTEAFF. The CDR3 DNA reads TGTGCCATCACTGGGACAGGAAACACTGAAGCTTTCTTT.

The CDR3 DNA follows: TGTGCCAGCATCGACCGAGACAGATACTACGAGCAGTACTTC. It yields the protein CASIDRDRYYEQYF. The chain couples TRBV6-1 to TRBJ2-7; D may be TRBD1 (5 bases). The CDR3 runs to 14 residues. V was trimmed by 7 bases and J by 3 bases, leaving 16 bases between them. The germline V gene encodes CDR1 MNHNS and CDR2 SASEGT.

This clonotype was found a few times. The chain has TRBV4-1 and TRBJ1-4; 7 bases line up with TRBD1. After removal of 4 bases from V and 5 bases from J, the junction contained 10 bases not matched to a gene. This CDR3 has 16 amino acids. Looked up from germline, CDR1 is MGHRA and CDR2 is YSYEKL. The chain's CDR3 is CASSRIGRDRNEKLFF. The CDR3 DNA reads TGCGCCAGCAGCCGGATCGGACGGGACAGAAATGAAAAACTGTTTTTT.

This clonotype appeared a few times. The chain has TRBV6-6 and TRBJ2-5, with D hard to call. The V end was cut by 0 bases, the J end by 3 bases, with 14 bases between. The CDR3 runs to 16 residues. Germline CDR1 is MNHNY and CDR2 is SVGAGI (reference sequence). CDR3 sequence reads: CASSYSTGGVKETQYF. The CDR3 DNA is TGTGCCAGCAGTTACTCTACCGGTGGCGTTAAAGAGACCCAGTACTTC.

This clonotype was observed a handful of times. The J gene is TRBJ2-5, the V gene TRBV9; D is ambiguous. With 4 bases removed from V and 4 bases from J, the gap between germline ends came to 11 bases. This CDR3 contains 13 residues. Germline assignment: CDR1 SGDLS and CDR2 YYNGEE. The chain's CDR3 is CASSLQSGETQYF. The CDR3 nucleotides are TGTGCCAGCAGCCTTCAATCTGGAGAGACCCAGTACTTC.

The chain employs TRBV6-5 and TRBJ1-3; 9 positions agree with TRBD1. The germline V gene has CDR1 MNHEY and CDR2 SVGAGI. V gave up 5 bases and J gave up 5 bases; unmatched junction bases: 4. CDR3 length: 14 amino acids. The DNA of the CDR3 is TGTGCCAGCAGTAACACAGGGGGCCGAAACACCATATATTTT. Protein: CASSNTGGRNTIYF.

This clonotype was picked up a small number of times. Here the CDR3 DNA reads TGTGCCAGCAGTGAAGCGGGGGGGCCAGATACGCAGTATTTT. Protein: CASSEAGGPDTQYF. This sequence joins TRBV2 and TRBJ2-3; D may be TRBD2 (7 bases). The length of the CDR3 is 14 residues. Trimming shortened V by 0 bases and J by 4 bases, and 8 bases separated the two germline ends. Germline V gives CDR1 SNHLY, CDR2 FYNNEI.